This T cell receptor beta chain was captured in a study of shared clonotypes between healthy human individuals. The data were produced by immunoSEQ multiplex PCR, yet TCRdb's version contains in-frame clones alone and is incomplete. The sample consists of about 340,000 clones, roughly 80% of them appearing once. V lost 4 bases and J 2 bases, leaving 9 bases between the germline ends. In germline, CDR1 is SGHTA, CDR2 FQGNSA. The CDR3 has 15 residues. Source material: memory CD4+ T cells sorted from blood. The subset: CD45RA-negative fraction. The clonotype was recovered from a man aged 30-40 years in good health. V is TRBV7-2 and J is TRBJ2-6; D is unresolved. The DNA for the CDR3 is TGTGCCAGCAGCTATCGAATGACTGGGGCCAACGTCCTGACTTTC. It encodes CASSYRMTGANVLTF. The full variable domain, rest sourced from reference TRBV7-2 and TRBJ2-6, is GAGVSQSPSNKVTEKGKDVELRCDPISGHTALYWYRQSLGQGLEFLIYFQGNSAPDKSGLPSDRFSAERTGGSVSTLTIQRTQQEDSAVYLCASSYRMTGANVLTFGAGSRLTVL.